The 26 T cell receptor beta chains given below trace back to one sample, sequenced in a study of CD8 T cells in Susac syndrome. Random hexamers were used to reverse transcribe roughly 0.45 to 1 ug of RNA. TCRdb re-derived calls from the immunoSEQ multiplex PCR reads in MiXCR, one entry per CDR3 protein. Here the sample spans around 280,000 distinct CDR3 sequences, roughly nine tenths being singletons. Specimen: CD4+ T cells from PBMCs. These receptors originate from a human donor with multiple sclerosis.

The rearrangement joins TRBV30 to TRBJ2-5, with D perhaps being TRBD1 or TRBD2 (7 bases each). The V gene lost 5 bases and the J gene lost 4 bases, with 20 bases spanning the gap. The CDR3 extends over 15 amino acids. CDR1 is GTSNPN and CDR2 is SVGIG in the germline V gene (reference sequence). The CDR3 nucleotides read TGTGCCTGGGGAGCAGGGGGGCGCGGGAGAGAGACCCAGTACTTC. It is translated as CAWGAGGRGRETQYF.

This chain uses TRBV28 with TRBJ2-1, with 8 bases lining up with TRBD2. Germline V CDR1 and CDR2: MDHEN, SYDVKM. CDR3 length: 15 residues. With V trimmed by 5 bases and J by 8 bases, 11 bases remained unmatched. The CDR3 is CASSVAGSRLYEQFF. The CDR3 DNA is TGTGCCAGCAGTGTAGCGGGGAGTCGGTTGTATGAGCAGTTCTTC.

The chain uses TRBV13 and TRBJ2-7, with TRBD2 as a possible D gene (6 bases). CDR1 is PRHDT, CDR2 FYEKMQ, per germline (reference sequence). The germline V and J ends were trimmed by 0 bases and 6 bases, with 18 bases remaining between them. This CDR3 contains 16 residues. CDR3 sequence (DNA): TGTGCCAGCAGCTTAGGAGGACTACCTCTAAGCCGCGAGCAGTACTTC. This sequence encodes CASSLGGLPLSREQYF.

The chain links TRBV20-1 to TRBJ2-1, with TRBD2 matching 14 bases. After removal of 1 base from V and 8 bases from J, the junction contained 13 bases not matched to a gene. Germline loops: CDR1 DFQATT, CDR2 SNEGSKA (reference sequence). This CDR3 has 18 amino acids. CDR3 region: CSARGGGAGLAGGYEQFF. The CDR3 DNA sequence: TGCAGTGCTAGAGGCGGCGGGGCAGGACTAGCGGGAGGATATGAGCAGTTCTTC.

V gene TRBV7-3 combines with J gene TRBJ1-1, with TRBD1 matching 8 bases. V trimming: 2 bases; J trimming: 1 base; junction bases outside the gene matches: 9. The germline CDR1 and CDR2 sequences are SGHTA and FQGTGA. The CDR3 is 17 residues long. CDR3 sequence: CASSLGPLGQENTEAFF. CDR3 nucleotide sequence: TGTGCCAGCAGCTTAGGCCCACTGGGACAGGAGAACACTGAAGCTTTCTTT. Combining the CDR3 with reference TRBV7-3 and TRBJ1-1 gives the whole variable domain GAGVSQTPSNKVTEKGKYVELRCDPISGHTALYWYRQSLGQGPEFLIYFQGTGAADDSGLPNDRFFAVRPEGSVSTLKIQRTERGDSAVYLCASSLGPLGQENTEAFFGQGTRLTVV.

The rearrangement uses TRBV18 and TRBJ1-2; 10 nucleotides agree with TRBD1. Losses at the gene ends were 7 bases for V and 4 bases for J; bases not matched to a gene: 6. CDR1 and CDR2 (germline): KGHSH, LQKENI. This CDR3 is 14 amino acids long. The CDR3 nucleotides read TGTGCCAGCTATCGGGACAGGGGAAGCTATGGCTACACCTTC. Translating gives CASYRDRGSYGYTF.

This sequence joins TRBV6-1 and TRBJ1-2; D ambiguous. Per the germline V gene, CDR1 is MNHNS and CDR2 is SASEGT. The CDR3 extends over 15 amino acids. Trimming stripped 7 bases from V and 4 bases from J, with 19 bases between. The CDR3 nucleotides read TGTGCCAGCACCAGAACGGAAGGGCTAGTCTATGGCTACACCTTC. It translates to CASTRTEGLVYGYTF.

This chain joins TRBV6-2 or TRBV6-3 and TRBJ2-1, with 13 bases aligning to TRBD2. Trimming cost V 5 bases and J 8 bases; bases outside gene matches: 3. The length of the CDR3 is 14 residues. CDR1 is MNHEY and CDR2 is SVGEGT in the germline V gene. For the CDR3, the DNA is TGTGCCAGCAGTCGACTAGCGGGAGGCGATGAGCAGTTCTTC. This gives the protein CASSRLAGGDEQFF.

The chain joins TRBV29-1 to TRBJ2-7; TRBD2 matches at 7 bases. Germline V gene lookup returns CDR1 SQVTM and CDR2 ANQGSEA. Germline trimming cut 3 bases from V and 4 bases from J; bases unmatched to any gene: 21. CDR3 length: 18 amino acids. CDR3 amino acids: CSVEQREQRLAGGYEQYF. CDR3 in DNA: TGCAGCGTTGAGCAACGAGAACAAAGACTAGCCGGGGGTTACGAGCAGTACTTC.

This rearrangement joins TRBV9 to TRBJ2-5; weak D call: TRBD2 (5 bases). Deletions cut 4 bases from V and 5 bases from J, with 12 bases between. CDR3 length: 13 amino acids. CDR1 SGDLS and CDR2 YYNGEE come from the germline V gene. The CDR3 region is CASSLEGRETQYF. CDR3 sequence (DNA): TGTGCCAGCAGCTTAGAGGGTCGTGAGACCCAGTACTTC.

The chain combines TRBV6-5 with TRBJ1-4; D is perhaps TRBD1 (6 bases). The length of the CDR3 is 14 residues. V lost 4 bases and J 2 bases, leaving 8 bases between the germline ends. In germline, CDR1 is MNHEY, CDR2 SVGAGI. The CDR3 loop is CASSFQGTNEKLFF. CDR3 sequence (DNA): TGTGCCAGCAGTTTTCAGGGGACTAATGAAAAACTGTTTTTT.

This clonotype came up once. The rearrangement links TRBV5-4 to TRBJ2-3, with 9 bases that match TRBD1. The length of the CDR3 is 19 residues. CDR1 is SGHNT, CDR2 YYREEE, per germline (reference sequence). J was trimmed by 0 bases and V by 3 bases; bases with no gene match: 14. CDR3 bases: TGTGCCAGCAGCTCCCCGGGACAGGGCTCCCCGATAAGCACAGATACGCAGTATTTT. Its translation is CASSSPGQGSPISTDTQYF.

The V and J genes are TRBV6-1 and TRBJ2-5, with D hard to call. The CDR3 is made up of 15 amino acids. Germline CDR1 reads MNHNS; CDR2 reads SASEGT. Trimming removed 1 base from V and 1 base from J, with 10 bases in between. Here the CDR3 DNA reads TGTGCCAGCAGTGAAGAAAGCAGAATCCAAGAGACCCAGTACTTC. It specifies CASSEESRIQETQYF.

V gene TRBV12-5 combines with J gene TRBJ2-1; the match to TRBD1 covers 7 bases. V dropped 1 base and J dropped 9; count of bases not matched to a gene: 9. Germline CDR1 reads LGHNT; CDR2 reads FRNRAP. This CDR3 has 15 residues. CDR3 in amino acids: CASGLATGKGAEQFF. The CDR3 nucleotides are TGTGCTAGTGGTTTGGCGACAGGGAAGGGGGCTGAGCAGTTCTTC.

The chain recombines TRBV7-3 with TRBJ2-1; D not certain. The CDR3 is made up of 14 amino acids. Trimming shortened V by 0 bases and J by 1 base, and 4 bases separated the two germline ends. Germline lookup yields CDR1 SGHTA and CDR2 FQGTGA. The CDR3 sequence is CASSLTPSYNEQFF. The DNA for the CDR3 is TGTGCCAGCAGCTTAACGCCATCCTACAATGAGCAGTTCTTC.

This CDR3 is CASSLEGTPSNYGYTF. In DNA, the CDR3 is TGTGCCAGCAGCTTAGAAGGGACACCTTCGAACTATGGCTACACCTTC. This chain joins TRBV7-2 and TRBJ1-2; maybe TRBD1 (6 bases). V was clipped by 1 base and J by 2 bases, with 14 bases between them. The CDR3 consists of 16 residues. CDR1 is SGHTA and CDR2 is FQGNSA in the germline V gene.

In its sample, this clonotype was seen once. The chain uses TRBV6-4 and TRBJ2-1; 11 bases fit TRBD2. This CDR3 comprises 16 residues. V shed 4 bases and J 2 bases; nucleotides not matched to a gene: 4. Germline V gene sequence: CDR1 MRHNA, CDR2 SNTAGT. DNA for the CDR3: TGTGCCAGCAGTGTTATAGCGGGGGGGACCTACAATGAGCAGTTCTTC. Translated: CASSVIAGGTYNEQFF.

The J gene is TRBJ1-2, the V gene TRBV20-1; D possibly corresponds to TRBD1 (6 bases). V was clipped by 4 bases and J by 4 bases, with 13 bases between them. This CDR3 is 13 amino acids long. CDR1 DFQATT and CDR2 SNEGSKA come from the germline V gene (reference sequence). The CDR3 DNA sequence: TGCAGTGCTACCTCCACAGGGACCTATGGCTACACCTTC. Amino acid sequence: CSATSTGTYGYTF.

The chain is built from TRBV18 and TRBJ2-7; unclear D gene. Trimming shortened V by 3 bases and J by 5 bases, and 20 bases separated the two germline ends. Germline-derived CDR1 and CDR2 are KGHSH and LQKENI. There are 16 residues in the CDR3. The CDR3 sequence is CASSPSLGRRSDEQYF. The DNA of the CDR3 is TGTGCCAGCTCACCGAGTCTTGGAAGACGGTCGGACGAGCAGTACTTC. The complete variable domain, with remaining parts taken from reference TRBV18 and TRBJ2-7, reads NAGVMQNPRHLVRRRGQEARLRCSPMKGHSHVYWYRQLPEEGLKFMVYLQKENIIDESGMPKERFSAEFPKEGPSILRIQQVVRGDSAAYFCASSPSLGRRSDEQYFGPGTRLTVT.

This clonotype is a singleton in its sample. This chain links TRBV27 with TRBJ2-3; TRBD2 matches at 7 bases. CDR1 is MNHEY, CDR2 SMNVEV, per germline (reference sequence). The CDR3 loop spans 17 amino acids. After removal of 3 bases from V and 1 base from J, the junction contained 10 bases not matched to a gene. The CDR3 DNA follows: TGTGCCAGCAGTTTGAAACCCCCTAGCGGTGGCACAGATACGCAGTATTTT. Translated: CASSLKPPSGGTDTQYF.

The V gene is TRBV4-2, the J gene TRBJ2-1; 10 nucleotides align to TRBD2. This CDR3 contains 13 residues. V gave up 0 bases and J gave up 10 bases; unmatched junction bases: 0. Germline CDR1 is LGHNA and CDR2 is YNFKEQ. This chain's CDR3 is CASSQDSGGEQFF. The CDR3 coding sequence is TGTGCCAGCAGCCAAGATAGCGGGGGGGAGCAGTTCTTC.

This chain joins TRBV29-1 and TRBJ1-1; D unresolved. Germline V gene data show CDR1 as SQVTM and CDR2 as ANQGSEA. CDR3 length: 13 residues. The V and J ends lost 2 bases and 1 base respectively, with 8 bases between them. CDR3 protein: CSVEPLSNTEAFF. CDR3 nucleotide sequence: TGCAGCGTTGAACCCCTATCGAACACTGAAGCTTTCTTT.

The J gene is TRBJ2-5, the V gene TRBV15; 12 positions match TRBD2. The V gene end was trimmed by 1 base and the J gene end by 5 bases; junction bases not matched to a gene: 8. Germline assignment: CDR1 LNHNV and CDR2 YYDKDF (reference sequence). The CDR3 sequence is 17 residues long. CDR3 residues: CATSRGKASGGAETQYF. CDR3 in DNA: TGTGCCACCAGCAGAGGGAAGGCTAGCGGGGGGGCGGAGACCCAGTACTTC.

V and J are TRBV6-1 and TRBJ2-4; 7 positions match TRBD2. The CDR3 is made up of 13 amino acids. V lost 11 bases, J lost 5 bases, and 9 bases stayed unmatched. Germline V gene sequence: CDR1 MNHNS, CDR2 SASEGT. CDR3 in amino acids: CAGAGTNQNIQYF. DNA for the CDR3: TGTGCCGGAGCCGGGACTAACCAAAACATTCAGTACTTC.

V is TRBV6-1 and J is TRBJ2-6, with 12 bases identical to TRBD2. The ends lost 8 bases at V and 4 bases at J; junction bases unmatched: 9. This CDR3 has 17 residues. From germline, CDR1 is MNHNS and CDR2 SASEGT. DNA of the CDR3: TGTGCCAGCGGACGGACTAGCGGGGCCCCCGGGGCCAACGTCCTGACTTTC. Protein product: CASGRTSGAPGANVLTF.

The rearrangement joins TRBV5-1 to TRBJ2-3, with a possible D match to TRBD1 (5 bases). CDR1 is SGHRS and CDR2 is YFSETQ in the germline V gene. The CDR3 is made up of 14 amino acids. The V end was cut by 4 bases, the J end by 6 bases, with 15 bases between. CDR3 sequence reads: CASSQGSGADTQYF. For the CDR3, the DNA is TGCGCCAGCAGCCAGGGATCCGGAGCGGATACGCAGTATTTT.